This TCR beta chain is drawn from a study of breast tumors, draining lymph nodes, adjacent tissues. Study-level findings and limits: Data only fit, rather than demonstrated, lymph node origin of most tumor T cells.

This clonotype has ten or more counts. Its antigen is not identified. MiXCR was run by TCRdb on the multiplex PCR reads, yielding one entry per CDR3 protein. Here the sample spans under 250,000 distinct CDR3 sequences, about a third being singletons. The lymph nodes were axillary draining lymph nodes from breast cancer patients. Sequencing was carried out using axillary lymph node tissue. The origin of this receptor is a female donor with breast cancer. Some clones in this sample may be carry-over from other donors' samples.

The CDR3 loop is CASSSPWVNTGELFF. CDR3 coding DNA: TGTGCCAGCAGTTCCCCCTGGGTGAACACCGGGGAGCTGTTTTTT. This chain links TRBV2 with TRBJ2-2; D remains ambiguous. The ends were cut back, 5 bases at V and 1 base at J, with 11 bases in the middle. The CDR3 consists of 15 residues. Germline V lookup: CDR1 SNHLY, CDR2 FYNNEI.